One sample yielded the 23 T cell receptor beta chains listed below, sequenced in a study of STAT5B mutations in CD4+ large granular lymphocyte leukemia. TCRdb keeps only in-frame clones here, not all; method: immunoSEQ multiplex PCR. The repertoire includes around 21,000 clones, 60% to 85% of them detected once, and over 0.4% sits in the top ten. Sequenced: CD4+ T cells from blood buffy coats. The source is a human donor in good health.

The rearrangement joins TRBV5-4 to TRBJ1-2, with a weak D call TRBD1 (5 bases). The germline V gene encodes CDR1 SGHNT and CDR2 YYREEE (reference sequence). The CDR3 has 15 residues. V lost 4 bases and J 8 bases, leaving 21 bases between the germline ends. CDR3 loop: CASSRDDPSLRGYTF. The CDR3 nucleotides are TGTGCCAGCAGCCGGGACGACCCGTCCTTGAGAGGCTACACCTTC.

This sequence joins TRBV6-1 and TRBJ1-6; D is uncertain. V lost 7 bases, J lost 5 bases, and 12 bases lay in between. This CDR3 has 14 residues. Germline loops: CDR1 MNHNS, CDR2 SASEGT. The CDR3 region has the DNA TGTGCCAGCACGAGCCCATGGCATAATTCACCCCTCCACTTT. The encoded protein is CASTSPWHNSPLHF.

The rearrangement uses TRBV10-3 and TRBJ2-1; 10 nucleotides align to TRBD1. The V and J ends lost 8 bases and 2 bases, in that order; junction bases with no gene match: 0. The CDR3 is made up of 13 amino acids. CDR1 is ENHRY and CDR2 is SYGVKD in the germline V gene. This CDR3 is CAIGTGAYNEQFF. The CDR3 DNA is TGTGCCATCGGGACAGGGGCCTACAATGAGCAGTTCTTC.

The V call is TRBV10-2, the J call TRBJ2-7; D perhaps matches TRBD2 (6 bases). Germline lookup yields CDR1 WSHSY and CDR2 SAAADI. This CDR3 is 16 amino acids long. The V end was cut by 6 bases, the J end by 0 bases, with 18 bases between. CDR3 residues: CASRAPRAGSSYEQYF. The CDR3 region has the DNA TGCGCCAGCAGGGCGCCGAGGGCGGGAAGCTCCTACGAGCAGTACTTC.

This clone qualifies as medium-sized. The chain links TRBV10-3 to TRBJ1-5; 9 nucleotides agree with TRBD1. The CDR3 covers 14 residues. V was clipped by 3 bases and J by 5 bases; unmatched bases: 2. Germline V lookup: CDR1 ENHRY, CDR2 SYGVKD. CDR3 coding DNA: TGTGCCATCAGTGACCGGGACAGGGATCAGCCCCAGCATTTT. As protein: CAISDRDRDQPQHF.

This clone was seen once. The genes are TRBV7-9 and TRBJ2-5; TRBD2 agrees at 7 bases. This CDR3 contains 19 residues. With V trimmed by 0 bases and J by 4 bases, 17 bases remained unmatched. Germline V gives CDR1 SEHNR, CDR2 FQNEAQ (reference sequence). Here the CDR3 reads CASSLALRVPTGGTETQYF. In nucleotides, the CDR3 is TGTGCCAGCAGCTTAGCCCTCAGGGTGCCGACGGGAGGAACAGAGACCCAGTACTTC. The complete variable domain, with remaining parts taken from reference TRBV7-9 and TRBJ2-5, reads DTGVSQNPRHKITKRGQNVTFRCDPISEHNRLYWYRQTLGQGPEFLTYFQNEAQLEKSRLLSDRFSAERPKGSFSTLEIQRTEQGDSAMYLCASSLALRVPTGGTETQYFGPGTRLLVL.

The chain recombines TRBV28 with TRBJ2-1, with D possibly TRBD2 on 5 matching bases. The V end was cut by 1 base, the J end by 8 bases, with 18 bases between. The V gene's germline CDR1 is MDHEN and CDR2 SYDVKM. The CDR3 has 16 amino acids. The CDR3 DNA reads TGTGCCAGCAGTTTATCAATCTCGGGGTCACGGGATGAGCAGTTCTTC. This gives the protein CASSLSISGSRDEQFF.

This sequence joins TRBV30 and TRBJ2-7, with TRBD2 matching 8 bases. The CDR3 loop spans 13 amino acids. CDR1 is GTSNPN, CDR2 SVGIG, per germline (reference sequence). With 3 bases clipped from V and 4 bases from J, the junction kept 5 bases outside the gene matches. The chain's CDR3 is CAWSPGGKYEQYF. In DNA form, the CDR3 reads TGTGCCTGGAGCCCGGGGGGGAAATACGAGCAGTACTTC.

The rearrangement uses TRBV7-6 and TRBJ2-7, with a weak D call TRBD2 (5 bases). This CDR3 is 13 amino acids long. Trimming shortened V by 2 bases and J by 3 bases, and 8 bases separated the two germline ends. The germline CDR1 and CDR2 sequences are SGHVS and FNYEAQ. CDR3 nucleotide sequence: TGTGCCAGCAGCTTAAATGGAGGCTACGAGCAGTACTTC. Translation gives CASSLNGGYEQYF.

The chain combines TRBV29-1 with TRBJ1-1; D ambiguous. This CDR3 has 13 amino acids. Germline-derived CDR1 and CDR2 are SQVTM and ANQGSEA. CDR3 in DNA: TGCAGTGCCGATGCAGCCTCGAACACTGAAGCTTTCTTT. Translated, it gives CSADAASNTEAFF.

This chain connects TRBV27 to TRBJ1-1; no clear D. The V gene lost 2 bases and the J gene lost 6 bases, with 16 bases spanning the gap. The CDR3 has 15 residues. Germline lookup yields CDR1 MNHEY and CDR2 SMNVEV (reference sequence). CDR3 region: CASSLKGPAYPEAFF. CDR3 DNA: TGTGCCAGCAGTTTAAAGGGCCCCGCTTATCCTGAAGCTTTCTTT.

This rearrangement joins TRBV6-1 to TRBJ1-2, with 9 bases lining up with TRBD1. Germline CDR1 and CDR2: MNHNS and SASEGT. The CDR3 spans 14 residues. Losses at the gene ends were 1 base for V and 8 bases for J; bases not matched to a gene: 5. The DNA for the CDR3 is TGTGCCAGCAGTGAAGTACAGGGGGCAGGGGGCTACACCTTC. As protein: CASSEVQGAGGYTF.

This chain joins TRBV10-3 and TRBJ2-1; 8 bases are a match to TRBD2. There are 16 residues in the CDR3. The trim removed 4 bases at V and 6 bases at J, leaving 11 bases unmatched. Germline V gene sequence: CDR1 ENHRY, CDR2 SYGVKD. The CDR3 DNA follows: TGTGCCATCAGTGCCACCGTTGAGCGGGGGTTCAATGAGCAGTTCTTC. Its translation: CAISATVERGFNEQFF.

The rearrangement links TRBV7-2 to TRBJ2-1, with TRBD1 identical over 11 bases. CDR1 SGHTA and CDR2 FQGNSA come from the germline V gene. V gave up 5 bases and J gave up 4 bases; unmatched junction bases: 4. The CDR3 extends over 15 amino acids. The CDR3 sequence: CASSQGQGGYNEQFF. In DNA, the CDR3 is TGTGCCAGCAGCCAGGGACAGGGGGGATACAATGAGCAGTTCTTC.

The chain links TRBV7-8 to TRBJ1-3; D is ambiguous. Between the trimmed V and J ends, which lost 4 bases and 1 base, there was a span of 14 bases. Germline CDR1 and CDR2: SGHVS and FQNEAQ. The CDR3 is 16 amino acids. Here the CDR3 DNA reads TGTGCCAGCAGCTCTACCCCAGGACGATCTGGAAACACCATATATTTT. Amino acid sequence: CASSSTPGRSGNTIYF.

This rearrangement joins TRBV6-6 to TRBJ2-7; 7 bases line up with TRBD2. Germline CDR1 MNHNY, CDR2 SVGAGI (reference sequence). The CDR3 sequence is 15 residues long. With V trimmed by 2 bases and J by 2 bases, 6 bases remained unmatched. The CDR3 DNA follows: TGTGCCAGCAGTTACCCCGCTAGCGGTACCTACGAGCAGTACTTC. This encodes CASSYPASGTYEQYF.

This clone was observed once. The chain recombines TRBV29-1 with TRBJ1-2; D remains unclear. Germline CDR1 SQVTM, CDR2 ANQGSEA. The CDR3 totals 12 residues. V shed 1 base and J shed 9 bases, with 12 bases lying between them. CDR3 loop: CSVEVVAGSYTF. DNA of the CDR3: TGCAGCGTTGAAGTCGTGGCCGGTAGCTACACCTTC.

The gene calls are TRBV2 and TRBJ2-3; weak D call: TRBD2 (6 bases). V was trimmed by 11 bases and J by 0 bases, leaving 18 bases between them. Germline loops: CDR1 SNHLY, CDR2 FYNNEI. The CDR3 consists of 15 residues. The CDR3 DNA reads TGTGCCTCCCACTACGGCGGGATTAGCACAGATACGCAGTATTTT. Translated: CASHYGGISTDTQYF.

The chain uses TRBV27 and TRBJ2-1; 9 bases map to TRBD2. This CDR3 is built from 17 residues. The germline gives CDR1 MNHEY, CDR2 SMNVEV (reference sequence). Trimming cost V 8 bases and J 4 bases; bases outside gene matches: 15. The DNA of the CDR3 is TGTGCCAGCGGTGTAATCCGGGGACTAGCTTATTACAATGAGCAGTTCTTC. Translating gives CASGVIRGLAYYNEQFF.

The chain combines TRBV28 with TRBJ1-2; D is possibly TRBD1 (5 bases). Germline assignment: CDR1 MDHEN and CDR2 SYDVKM. Trimming took 11 bases from V and 1 from J, leaving 11 bases between them. CDR3 length: 12 residues. The CDR3 DNA reads TGTGCCGGGGGGACCGTTAACTATGGCTACACCTTC. Translation: CAGGTVNYGYTF.

The chain joins TRBV6-1 to TRBJ2-3; D not certain. The CDR3 runs to 14 residues. Germline values: CDR1 MNHNS, CDR2 SASEGT. The germline V and J ends were trimmed by 6 bases and 2 bases, with 12 bases remaining between them. This CDR3 reads CASRAWANTDTQYF. The CDR3 DNA sequence: TGTGCCAGCAGGGCCTGGGCGAACACAGATACGCAGTATTTT.

The chain has TRBV7-2 and TRBJ2-3; a possible D gene is TRBD2 (6 bases). Trimming removed 0 bases from V and 2 bases from J, with 6 bases in between. Germline-derived CDR1 and CDR2 are SGHTA and FQGNSA. The CDR3 runs 14 residues. CDR3 residues: CASSLAGLTDTQYF. The CDR3, as DNA: TGTGCCAGCAGCTTAGCGGGACTCACAGATACGCAGTATTTT.

V usage is TRBV29-1 and J usage is TRBJ2-1; D may be TRBD1 (5 bases). The CDR3 is 12 residues long. V lost 6 bases, J lost 7 bases, and 13 bases lay in between. Germline CDR1 and CDR2: SQVTM and ANQGSEA. The CDR3 bases are TGCAGCGTAATAGTGGGGCGGAATGAGCAGTTCTTC. Translated: CSVIVGRNEQFF.